The rows below give T cell receptor beta chains drawn from one sample of a study of beta chain features in type 1 diabetes. Clones were sequenced by immunoSEQ multiplex PCR, and TCRdb holds only the in-frame ones, with some missing. The data show about 900,000 clones, 17% seen once. Specimen: naive CD4+ T cells from blood. The receptors were gathered from a woman under 30 in good health. The CDR3 runs from the conserved cysteine through the conserved F or W. D genes are given only for firm matches. Part of the rows lack a size; the others show once, few, many or a class for expanded clones.

TRBV7-2	TRBD2	-	TRBJ2-7	CASSAGLAGEQYF	TGTGCCAGCAGCGCCGGACTAGCGGGTGAGCAGTACTTC
TRBV25-1	TRBD1	few	TRBJ2-7	CASGKTGWYEQYF	TGTGCCAGCGGAAAGACAGGGTGGTACGAGCAGTACTTC
TRBV2	-	-	TRBJ1-1	CASVLTVNTEAFF	TGTGCCAGCGTGTTGACAGTGAACACTGAAGCTTTCTTT
TRBV19	-	few	TRBJ1-5	CASSTKTGRGNQPQHF	TGTGCCAGTAGTACAAAAACAGGGAGGGGGAATCAGCCCCAGCATTTT
TRBV7-2	TRBD2	-	TRBJ2-7	CASSPRLAGPNEQYF	TGTGCCAGCAGCCCGAGACTAGCGGGCCCAAACGAGCAGTACTTC
TRBV28	-	few	TRBJ2-7	CGPPTYEQYF	TGTGGGCCCCCAACTTACGAGCAGTACTTC
TRBV20-1	-	-	TRBJ2-7	CSATNTYEQYF	TGCAGTGCCACAAACACCTACGAGCAGTACTTC
TRBV28	TRBD1	many	TRBJ1-5	CASRTLGTEAF	TGTGCCAGCAGAACCCTAGGGACAGAAGCTTTT
TRBV4-3	-	-	TRBJ1-1	CASSQGGAHRTEAFF	TGCGCCAGCAGCCAAGGGGGGGCCCACCGCACTGAAGCTTTCTTT
TRBV13	-	few	TRBJ2-3	CASSLKRGREFTDTQYF	TGTGCCAGCAGCTTGAAGAGGGGGAGGGAATTCACAGATACGCAGTATTTT
TRBV29-1	-	-	TRBJ1-2	CSVGTVYGYTF	TGCAGCGTTGGGACGGTGTACGGCTACACCTTC
TRBV4-3	-	few	TRBJ2-3	CASSQDFFTDTQYF	TGCGCCAGCAGCCAAGATTTTTTCACAGATACGCAGTATTTT
TRBV5-8	-	-	TRBJ2-3	CASSLRGSADTQYF	TGTGCCAGCAGCTTACGGGGGAGTGCAGATACGCAGTATTTT
TRBV20-1	TRBD1	few	TRBJ1-1	CSALTGVEAFF	TGCAGTGCTCTAACAGGGGTTGAAGCTTTCTTT
TRBV7-2	-	-	TRBJ2-5	CASSFPSRRFETQYF	TGTGCCAGCAGCTTTCCTAGCCGGAGGTTTGAGACCCAGTACTTC
TRBV10-3	-	few	TRBJ1-3	CAIRIPGRSGNTIYF	TGTGCCATCAGAATACCGGGCCGCTCTGGAAACACCATATATTTT
TRBV4-2	-	few	TRBJ2-7	CASSQDQGRGYEQYF	TGTGCCAGCAGCCAAGATCAGGGCAGGGGCTACGAGCAGTACTTC
TRBV2	TRBD1	few	TRBJ2-5	CASRQDRGRETQYF	TGTGCCAGCAGACAAGACAGGGGGCGAGAGACCCAGTACTTC
TRBV7-8	TRBD1	-	TRBJ2-2	CASSLGDRGHTGELFF	TGTGCCAGCAGCTTGGGAGACAGGGGACACACCGGGGAGCTGTTTTTT
TRBV4-1	-	once	TRBJ2-1	CASSQGLSASARRDEQFF	TGCGCCAGCAGCCAAGGGTTAAGTGCTAGCGCTCGTCGGGATGAGCAGTTCTTC
TRBV14	-	few	TRBJ1-1	CASSLPGAGTEAFF	TGTGCCAGCAGCCTGCCGGGGGCGGGAACTGAAGCTTTCTTT
TRBV15	-	few	TRBJ2-2	CATSRVGGTGELFF	TGTGCCACCAGCAGAGTGGGGGGCACCGGGGAGCTGTTTTTT